In this sample, the clone carrying this TCR beta chain turned up a few times. Its antigen is not identified. This sample was included in a study of blood T cells in healthy people across ages. Turning to the study itself: Every two T cells gave about one barcoded beta molecule via template switching.

Primers used in a second PCR of roughly 7 to 12 cycles were a sample-barcoded 5' primer and a J-beta primer mix. Using its own MiXCR run on the 5' RACE reads, TCRdb lists one record per CDR3 protein. The sample comprises hundreds of thousands of distinct CDR3 sequences, about 56% of which are singletons, and 25% to 30% rests with the top ten. Donors gave roughly 10 milliliters of peripheral blood apiece. There were at least 5.5 micrograms of total RNA extracted from every sample. Findings and limits, study-wide: Long-lived donors exceeded aged donors in naive CD4+ cells and diversity.

The sequenced sample was blood. The origin of this receptor is a man in his forties in good health.

CDR3 region: CASSVQGTYEQYF. In DNA, the CDR3 is TGCGCCAGCAGCGTGCAGGGGACCTACGAGCAGTACTTC. The V and J genes are TRBV5-1 and TRBJ2-7; perhaps TRBD1 as D (6 bases). Per the germline V gene, CDR1 is SGHRS and CDR2 is YFSETQ. The CDR3 loop spans 13 amino acids. Between the trimmed V and J ends, which lost 4 bases and 2 bases, there was a span of 10 bases. The full variable domain, its missing parts supplied by reference TRBV5-1 and TRBJ2-7, is KAGVTQTPRYLIKTRGQQVTLSCSPISGHRSVSWYQQTPGQGLQFLFEYFSETQRNKGNFPGRFSGRQFSNSRSEMNVSTLELGDSALYLCASSVQGTYEQYFGPGTRLTVT.